Shown below are 3 T cell receptor beta chains from a single sample sequenced in a study of CD8+ T cells in alopecia areata. Investigators isolated RNA and reverse transcribed it into cDNA to act as the sequencing template. TCRdb's table, derived via immunoSEQ multiplex PCR, lists solely in-frame clones and lacks some. Among approximately 140,000 clones listed, over 80% were seen once. Specimen: CD8+ T cells sorted from blood, collected at week 0. The receptor set was obtained from a human donor with alopecia areata.

This sequence joins TRBV9 and TRBJ2-1; possibly TRBD2 for D (6 bases). The CDR3 has 16 residues. Deletions cut 5 bases from V and 5 bases from J, with 20 bases between. Per the germline V gene, CDR1 is SGDLS and CDR2 is YYNGEE. The DNA for the CDR3 is TGTGCCAGCAGTCACATTATTCGGGAGACCGACAATGAGCAGTTCTTC. Encoded protein: CASSHIIRETDNEQFF.

The chain employs TRBV5-6 and TRBJ2-1, with 7 bases identical to TRBD1. Trimming at V came to 4 bases and at J to 1 base, leaving 5 bases not matched to a gene. The germline gives CDR1 SGHDT, CDR2 YYEEEE. This CDR3 spans 15 amino acids. The CDR3 protein is CASSPTGASYNEQFF. In DNA, the CDR3 is TGTGCCAGCAGCCCAACAGGGGCGTCCTACAATGAGCAGTTCTTC.

The CDR3 loop reads CASSPRDRGPYEQYF. The CDR3 DNA reads TGTGCCAGCTCACCACGGGACAGGGGTCCCTACGAGCAGTACTTC. The rearrangement joins TRBV18 to TRBJ2-7; 10 bases are a match to TRBD1. The junction had 2 bases not matched to a gene; V was cut back by 1 base and J by 2 bases. Germline V gene data show CDR1 as KGHSH and CDR2 as LQKENI. The CDR3 loop spans 15 amino acids.